What follows are 10 T cell receptor beta chains derived from one specimen sequenced in a study of tumor and adjacent non-tumor tissue in lung cancer. TCRbeta libraries were built with three rounds of nested PCR, modified from ARM-PCR. TCRdb reanalysed the multiplex PCR reads using MiXCR and keeps one entry per CDR3 protein. The repertoire holds about 200,000 distinct CDR3 sequences, with about two thirds as singletons. No cell sorting was done before RNA was extracted from the tissue. Sample: lung tumor tissue. The source is a man in his 60s with non-small cell lung cancer.

A note on this clonotype: An end of the junction differs from the germline gene, which may be a read error. The CDR3, as DNA: TGCAGTGTTACAGATTTTGGGACTAGCGCTTACAATGTGCAGTTCTTC. It is translated as CSVTDFGTSAYNVQFF. This rearrangement joins TRBV20-1 to TRBJ2-1; 10 nucleotides match TRBD2. CDR1 DFQATT and CDR2 SNEGSKA come from the germline V gene (reference sequence). CDR3 size: 16 residues.

The chain has TRBV4-1 and TRBJ2-5; D gene ambiguous. CDR3 length: 13 amino acids. Germline loops: CDR1 MGHRA, CDR2 YSYEKL. Trimming cost V 0 bases and J 5 bases, with 7 bases left between them. The CDR3 loop is CASSQDQHETQYF. The DNA of the CDR3 is TGCGCCAGCAGCCAAGATCAGCACGAGACCCAGTACTTC.

About this clonotype: At one of its ends the junction is not consistent with the germline gene, which may arise from a read error. V gene TRBV12-3 or TRBV12-4 combines with J gene TRBJ2-1; D possibly corresponds to TRBD2 (6 bases). The CDR3 covers 16 residues. CDR3 sequence reads: CTSSSSRDFSYNELFF. The DNA for the CDR3 is TGTACCAGCAGTTCGTCCCGGGACTTCTCCTACAATGAGCTGTTCTTC.

This chain joins TRBV28 and TRBJ1-2, with D possibly TRBD1 on 6 matching bases. Germline assignment: CDR1 MDHEN and CDR2 SYDVKM. The CDR3 sequence is 14 residues long. V was pared by 7 bases and J by 2 bases, with 14 bases between. DNA of the CDR3: TGTGCCAGCACCCCACAGGGTGTGAACTATGGCTACACCTTC. Translating it yields CASTPQGVNYGYTF.

Concerning this clonotype: An end of the junction differs from the germline gene, which may be a read error. This chain joins TRBV5-1 and TRBJ2-3, with D hard to call. Per the germline V gene, CDR1 is SGHRS and CDR2 is YFSETQ. The CDR3 has 15 amino acids. CDR3: CASNLVVGGTDTQYF. DNA for the CDR3: TGCGCCAGCAACTTGGTGGTCGGTGGCACGGATACGCAGTATTTT.

Remarks on this clonotype: The conserved phenylalanine or tryptophan normally closing the CDR3 is absent here, so this likely arose from a read error. It is unclear where the CDR3 begins or ends on the DNA, so no DNA is shown, and the CDR3 is as TCRdb lists it. The CDR3 protein is CSARASGGGSNTGELLL. The chain recombines TRBV20-1 with TRBJ2-2; TRBD1 reflects the table's D call only, with no check against the DNA. CDR1 and CDR2 from the germline V gene are DFQATT and SNEGSKA (reference sequence). The CDR3 length equals 17 residues, ends included.

On this clonotype: A single base separates this from a much larger clone, so it may be a read error. As the CDR3 is not closed by the conserved phenylalanine or tryptophan, this likely results from a read error. The CDR3, as DNA: TGTGCCAGCAGCCACAGGGCCCTGTATGGCTACACCATC. Its translation: CASSHRALYGYTI. The chain employs TRBV6-2 or TRBV6-3 and TRBJ1-2; possibly TRBD1 for D (6 bases). CDR1 MNHEY and CDR2 SVGEGT come from the germline V gene. The germline V and J ends were trimmed by 6 bases and 5 bases, with 13 bases remaining between them. This CDR3 has 13 amino acids.

This clonotype was picked up one time. A much larger clonotype is one base distant, so this may be a read error. The chain is built from TRBV6-5 and TRBJ2-7, with 12 positions matching TRBD1. Per the germline V gene, CDR1 is MNHEY and CDR2 is SVGAGI. The V and J ends lost 8 bases and 7 bases, in that order; junction bases with no gene match: 6. The CDR3 extends over 13 amino acids. In DNA, the CDR3 is TGTGCCAGCTGGGACAGGGGGCCGTGGGAGCAGTACTTC. This sequence encodes CASWDRGPWEQYF.

Notes on this clonotype: A much larger clone differs by one base, so this may be a read error. The chain uses TRBV20-1 and TRBJ1-4; no reliable D call. Looked up from germline, CDR1 is DFQATT and CDR2 is SNEGSKA (reference sequence). Trimming took off 5 bases at V and 5 bases at J, with 15 bases between the two ends. The CDR3 contains 14 residues. CDR3 nucleotides: TGCAGTGCTGGACGGGTCCCACGGAATGAAAAACTGTTTTTT. Translation gives CSAGRVPRNEKLFF.

Concerning this clonotype itself: A much bigger clone sits one base away, suggesting this may be a read error. CDR3 residues: CASRTTGRVSYEQYF. CDR3 DNA: TGTGCCAGCAGGACTACAGGGAGGGTGTCCTACGAGCAGTACTTC. The rearrangement uses TRBV6-2 or TRBV6-3 and TRBJ2-7; weak D call: TRBD2 (7 bases). This CDR3 comprises 15 residues. In germline, CDR1 is MNHEY, CDR2 SVGEGT. The ends were cut back, 6 bases at V and 1 base at J, with 16 bases in the middle.